This T cell receptor beta chain was sequenced for a study of glioma-infiltrating T cells. Using RNA template, CDR3s of TCR alpha and beta were amplified with iRepertoire arm-PCR. For one-step reverse transcription and amplification, 100-400 ng of tissue mRNA or PBMC total RNA was used. TCRdb re-called the multiplex PCR reads through MiXCR, storing one row per CDR3 protein. The sample carries about 130,000 distinct CDR3 sequences, about 23% recorded once. With regard to this clonotype: The antigen remains undetermined.

The CDR3 runs 15 residues. CDR1 MNHNS and CDR2 SASEGT come from the germline V gene. Deletions cut 4 bases from V and 0 bases from J, with 13 bases between. Notes on the study in general: Gliomas, especially low-grade, showed above-expected tissue-blood divergence; non-neoplastic patients showed below. CDR3 overlap between tissue and blood was very small.

The TCR sequence derives from a human donor with low-grade glioma or glioblastoma, undergoing nonglioma brain surgery, or in good health (not recorded which). The chain carries TRBV6-1 and TRBJ2-7; D gene ambiguous. Sequencing input: glioma tissue, nonneoplastic brain tissue, or PBMCs (not recorded which). For the CDR3, the DNA is TGTGCCAGCAGTGGTGGTCGAAGTAGCTCCTACGAGCAGTACTTC. Protein product: CASSGGRSSSYEQYF.